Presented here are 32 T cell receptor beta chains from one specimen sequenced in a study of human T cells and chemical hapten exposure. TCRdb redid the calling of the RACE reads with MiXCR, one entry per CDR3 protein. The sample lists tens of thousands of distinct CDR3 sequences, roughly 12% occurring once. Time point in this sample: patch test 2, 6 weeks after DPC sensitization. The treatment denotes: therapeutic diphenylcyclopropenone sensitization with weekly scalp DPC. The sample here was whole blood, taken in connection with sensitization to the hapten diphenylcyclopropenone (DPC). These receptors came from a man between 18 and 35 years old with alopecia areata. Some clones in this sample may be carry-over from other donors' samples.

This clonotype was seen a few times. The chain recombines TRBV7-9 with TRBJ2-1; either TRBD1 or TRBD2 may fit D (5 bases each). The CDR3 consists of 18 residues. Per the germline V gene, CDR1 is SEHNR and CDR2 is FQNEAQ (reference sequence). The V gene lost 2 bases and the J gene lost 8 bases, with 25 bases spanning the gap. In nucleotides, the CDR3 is TGTGCCAGCAGCTTATTATCCCCGCGGGCAGGGAGAAGCGATGAGCAGTTCTTC. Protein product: CASSLLSPRAGRSDEQFF.

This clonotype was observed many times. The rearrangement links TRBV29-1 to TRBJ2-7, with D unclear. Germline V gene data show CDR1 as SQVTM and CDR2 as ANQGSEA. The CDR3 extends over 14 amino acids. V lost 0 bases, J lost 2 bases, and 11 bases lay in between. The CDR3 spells CSVEDPQMAYEQYF. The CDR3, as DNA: TGCAGCGTTGAAGATCCCCAGATGGCCTACGAGCAGTACTTC.

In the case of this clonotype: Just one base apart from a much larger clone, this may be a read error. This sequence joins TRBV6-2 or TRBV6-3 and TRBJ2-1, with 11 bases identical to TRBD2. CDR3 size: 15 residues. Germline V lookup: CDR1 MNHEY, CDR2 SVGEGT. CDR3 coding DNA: TGTGCCTGCAGCCTTACTAGCGGGGGCCGCAATGAGCAGTTCTTC. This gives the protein CACSLTSGGRNEQFF.

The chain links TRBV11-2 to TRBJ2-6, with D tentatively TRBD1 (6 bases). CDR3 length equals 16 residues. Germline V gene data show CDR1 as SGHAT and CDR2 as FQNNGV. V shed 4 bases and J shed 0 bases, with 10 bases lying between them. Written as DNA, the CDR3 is TGTGCCAGCAGCTACCTACAGGGCTCTGGGGCCAACGTCCTGACTTTC. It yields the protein CASSYLQGSGANVLTF. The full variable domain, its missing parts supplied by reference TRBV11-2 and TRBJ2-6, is EAGVAQSPRYKIIEKRQSVAFWCNPISGHATLYWYQQILGQGPKLLIQFQNNGVVDDSQLPKDRFSAERLKGVDSTLKIQPAKLEDSAVYLCASSYLQGSGANVLTFGAGSRLTVL.

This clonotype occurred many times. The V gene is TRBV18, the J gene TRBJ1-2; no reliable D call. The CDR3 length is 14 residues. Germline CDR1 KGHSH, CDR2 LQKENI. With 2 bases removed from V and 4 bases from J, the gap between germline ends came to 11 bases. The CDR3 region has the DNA TGTGCCAGCTCACCATACGGGCTACTCTATGGCTACACCTTC. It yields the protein CASSPYGLLYGYTF.

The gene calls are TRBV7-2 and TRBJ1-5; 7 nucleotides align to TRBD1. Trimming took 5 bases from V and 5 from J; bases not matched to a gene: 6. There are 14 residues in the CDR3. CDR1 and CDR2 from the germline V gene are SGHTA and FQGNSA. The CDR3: CASSPDREYQPQHF. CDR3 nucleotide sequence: TGTGCCAGCAGCCCAGACAGGGAGTATCAGCCCCAGCATTTT.

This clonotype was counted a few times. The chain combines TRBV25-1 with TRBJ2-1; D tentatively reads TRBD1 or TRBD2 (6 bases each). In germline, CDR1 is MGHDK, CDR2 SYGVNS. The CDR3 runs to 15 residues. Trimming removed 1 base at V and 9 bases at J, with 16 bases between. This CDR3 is CASSEFRGPLGEQFF. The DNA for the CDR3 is TGTGCCAGCAGTGAATTCCGGGGGCCTTTGGGTGAGCAGTTCTTC. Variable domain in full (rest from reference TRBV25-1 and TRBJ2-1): EADIYQTPRYLVIGTGKKITLECSQTMGHDKMYWYQQDPGMELHLIHYSYGVNSTEKGDLSSESTVSRIRTEHFPLTLESARPSHTSQYLCASSEFRGPLGEQFFGPGTRLTVL.

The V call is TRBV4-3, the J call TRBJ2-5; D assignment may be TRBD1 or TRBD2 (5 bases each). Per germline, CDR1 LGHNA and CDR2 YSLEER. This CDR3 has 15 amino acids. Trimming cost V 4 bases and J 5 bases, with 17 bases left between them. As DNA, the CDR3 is TGCGCCAGCAGCCGACAACCGGGACCTACGGAGACCCAGTACTTC. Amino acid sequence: CASSRQPGPTETQYF.

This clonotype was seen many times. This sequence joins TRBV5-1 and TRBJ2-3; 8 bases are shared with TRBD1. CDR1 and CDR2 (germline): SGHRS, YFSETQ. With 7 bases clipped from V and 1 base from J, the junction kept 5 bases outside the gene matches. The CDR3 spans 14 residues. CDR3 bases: TGCGCCAGCGGAACGGGACAGGGCACAGATACGCAGTATTTT. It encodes CASGTGQGTDTQYF.

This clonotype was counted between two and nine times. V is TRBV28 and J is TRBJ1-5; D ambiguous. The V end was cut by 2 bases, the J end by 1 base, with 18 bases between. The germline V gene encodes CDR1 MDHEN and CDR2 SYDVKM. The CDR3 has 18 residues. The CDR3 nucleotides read TGTGCCAGCAGTTTAACCTTGCTTGCGGGCAGGAGCAATCAGCCCCAGCATTTT. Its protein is CASSLTLLAGRSNQPQHF.

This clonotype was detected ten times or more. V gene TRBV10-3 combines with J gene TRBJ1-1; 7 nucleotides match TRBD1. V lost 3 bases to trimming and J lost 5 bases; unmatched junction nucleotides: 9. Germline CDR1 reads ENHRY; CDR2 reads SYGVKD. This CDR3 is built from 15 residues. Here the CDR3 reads CAISDYRDRGTEAFF. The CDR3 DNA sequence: TGTGCCATCAGTGATTACCGGGACAGAGGGACTGAAGCTTTCTTT.

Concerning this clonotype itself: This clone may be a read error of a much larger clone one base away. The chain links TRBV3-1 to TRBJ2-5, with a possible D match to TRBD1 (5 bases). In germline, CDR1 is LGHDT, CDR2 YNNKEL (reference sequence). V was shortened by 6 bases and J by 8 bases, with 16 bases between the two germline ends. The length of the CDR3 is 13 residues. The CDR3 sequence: CASRGLSVDTQYF. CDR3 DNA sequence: TGTGCCAGCAGGGGGCTTTCGGTTGACACCCAGTACTTC.

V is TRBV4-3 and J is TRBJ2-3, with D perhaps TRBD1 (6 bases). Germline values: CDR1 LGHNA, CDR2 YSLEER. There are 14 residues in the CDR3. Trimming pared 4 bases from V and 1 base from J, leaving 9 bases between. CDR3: CASSPGQRTDTQYF. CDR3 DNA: TGCGCCAGCAGCCCGGGACAACGCACAGATACGCAGTATTTT.

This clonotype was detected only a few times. CDR3 sequence reads: CSVTGGGSRETQYF. CDR3 DNA: TGCAGCGTCACTGGTGGGGGGAGCAGAGAGACCCAGTACTTC. This chain connects TRBV29-1 to TRBJ2-5, with D perhaps matching TRBD2 (6 bases). V was cut by 6 bases and J by 4 bases, with 18 bases left in between. CDR1 SQVTM and CDR2 ANQGSEA come from the germline V gene. The CDR3 covers 14 residues.

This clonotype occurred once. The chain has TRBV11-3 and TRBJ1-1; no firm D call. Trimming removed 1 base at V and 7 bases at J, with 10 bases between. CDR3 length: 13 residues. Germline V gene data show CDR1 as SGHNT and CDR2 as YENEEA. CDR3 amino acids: CASSLGVVDEAFF. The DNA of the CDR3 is TGTGCCAGCAGCTTAGGAGTGGTAGATGAAGCTTTCTTT.

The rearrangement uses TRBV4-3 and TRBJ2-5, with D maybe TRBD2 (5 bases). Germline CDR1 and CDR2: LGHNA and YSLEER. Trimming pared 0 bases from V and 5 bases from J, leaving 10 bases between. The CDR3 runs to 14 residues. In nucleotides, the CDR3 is TGCGCCAGCAGCCAAGACGGTAGAGGGGAGACCCAGTACTTC. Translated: CASSQDGRGETQYF.

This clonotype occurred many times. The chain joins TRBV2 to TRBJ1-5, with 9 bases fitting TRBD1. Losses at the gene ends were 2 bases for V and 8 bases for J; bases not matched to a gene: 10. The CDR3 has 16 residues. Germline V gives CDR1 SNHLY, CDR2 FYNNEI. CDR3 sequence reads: CASSELRTGGRKPQHF. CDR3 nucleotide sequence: TGTGCCAGCAGTGAACTCCGTACAGGGGGCAGAAAGCCCCAGCATTTT.

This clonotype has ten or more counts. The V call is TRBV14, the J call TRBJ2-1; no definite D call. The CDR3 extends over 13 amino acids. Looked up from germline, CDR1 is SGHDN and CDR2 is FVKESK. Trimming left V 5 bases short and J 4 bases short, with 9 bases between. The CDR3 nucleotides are TGTGCCAGCAGCTTGGAACTTTACAATGAGCAGTTCTTC. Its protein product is CASSLELYNEQFF.

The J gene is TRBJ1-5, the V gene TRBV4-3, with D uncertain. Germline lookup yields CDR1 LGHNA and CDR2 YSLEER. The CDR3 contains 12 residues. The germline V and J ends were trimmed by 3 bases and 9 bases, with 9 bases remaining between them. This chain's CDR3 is CASSHGGGPQHF. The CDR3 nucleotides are TGCGCCAGCAGCCACGGAGGAGGGCCCCAGCATTTT.

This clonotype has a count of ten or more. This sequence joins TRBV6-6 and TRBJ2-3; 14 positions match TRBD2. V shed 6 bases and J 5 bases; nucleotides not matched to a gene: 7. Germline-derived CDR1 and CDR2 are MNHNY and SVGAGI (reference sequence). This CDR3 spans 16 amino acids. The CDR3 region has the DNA TGTGCCAGCAGCTCCCTGACTAGCGGGGGGGGAGATACGCAGTATTTT. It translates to CASSSLTSGGGDTQYF.

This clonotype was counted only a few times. CDR3 loop: CASSLDRVADTQYF. The CDR3 region has the DNA TGTGCCAGCAGCTTAGACAGGGTTGCAGATACGCAGTATTTT. The genes are TRBV7-6 and TRBJ2-3; tentative D call: TRBD1 (6 bases). V lost 1 base to trimming and J lost 4 bases, with 9 bases between them. CDR3 length: 14 residues. Germline-derived CDR1 and CDR2 are SGHVS and FNYEAQ.

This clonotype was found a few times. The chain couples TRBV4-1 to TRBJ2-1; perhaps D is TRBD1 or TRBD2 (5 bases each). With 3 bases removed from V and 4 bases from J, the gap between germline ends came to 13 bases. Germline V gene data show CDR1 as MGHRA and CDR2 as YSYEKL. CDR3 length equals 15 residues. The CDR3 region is CASSHGALKYNEQFF. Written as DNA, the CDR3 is TGCGCCAGCAGCCACGGGGCCCTGAAATACAATGAGCAGTTCTTC.

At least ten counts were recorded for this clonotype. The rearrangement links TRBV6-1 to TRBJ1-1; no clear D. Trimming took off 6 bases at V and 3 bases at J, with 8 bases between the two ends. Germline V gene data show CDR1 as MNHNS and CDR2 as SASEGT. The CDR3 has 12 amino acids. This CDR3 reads CASRGTYTEAFF. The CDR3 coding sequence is TGTGCCAGCAGAGGAACGTACACTGAAGCTTTCTTT.

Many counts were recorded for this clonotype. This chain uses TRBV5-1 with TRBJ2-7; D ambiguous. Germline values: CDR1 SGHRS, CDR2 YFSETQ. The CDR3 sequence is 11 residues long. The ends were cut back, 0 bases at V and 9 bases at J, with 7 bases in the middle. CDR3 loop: CASSLDFGQYV. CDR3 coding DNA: TGCGCCAGCAGCTTGGATTTCGGGCAGTACGTC.

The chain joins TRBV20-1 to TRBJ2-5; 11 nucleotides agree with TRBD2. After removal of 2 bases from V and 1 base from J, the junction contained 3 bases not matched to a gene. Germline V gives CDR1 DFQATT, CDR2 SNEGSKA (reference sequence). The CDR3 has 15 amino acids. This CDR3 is CSARTSGGSQETQYF. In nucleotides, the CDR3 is TGCAGTGCTAGAACTAGCGGGGGCTCCCAAGAGACCCAGTACTTC.

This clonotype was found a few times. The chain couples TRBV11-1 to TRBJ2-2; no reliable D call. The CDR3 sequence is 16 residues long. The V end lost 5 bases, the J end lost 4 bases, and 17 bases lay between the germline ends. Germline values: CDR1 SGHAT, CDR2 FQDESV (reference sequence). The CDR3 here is CASSADRWASTGELFF. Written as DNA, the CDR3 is TGTGCCAGCAGCGCGGACCGATGGGCGAGCACCGGGGAGCTGTTTTTT.

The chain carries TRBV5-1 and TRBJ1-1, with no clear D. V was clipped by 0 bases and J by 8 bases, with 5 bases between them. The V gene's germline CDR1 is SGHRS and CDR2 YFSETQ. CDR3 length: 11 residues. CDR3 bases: TGCGCCAGCAGCTTGGAAGAAGAAGCTTTCTTT. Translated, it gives CASSLEEEAFF.

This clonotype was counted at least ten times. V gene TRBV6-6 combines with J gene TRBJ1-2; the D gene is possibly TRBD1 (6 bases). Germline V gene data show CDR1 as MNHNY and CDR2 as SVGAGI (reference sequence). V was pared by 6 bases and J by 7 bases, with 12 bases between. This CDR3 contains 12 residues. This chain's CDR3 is CASSGQYFGYTF. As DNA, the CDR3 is TGTGCCAGCAGCGGACAGTACTTTGGCTACACCTTC.

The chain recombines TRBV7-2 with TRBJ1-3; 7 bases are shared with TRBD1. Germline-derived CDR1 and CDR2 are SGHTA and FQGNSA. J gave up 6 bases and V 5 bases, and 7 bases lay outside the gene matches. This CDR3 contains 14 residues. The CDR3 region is CASSPTGYLNTIYF. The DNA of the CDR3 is TGTGCCAGCAGCCCGACAGGGTATTTAAACACCATATATTTT. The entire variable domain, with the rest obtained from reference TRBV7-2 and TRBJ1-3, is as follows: GAGVSQSPSNKVTEKGKDVELRCDPISGHTALYWYRQSLGQGLEFLIYFQGNSAPDKSGLPSDRFSAERTGGSVSTLTIQRTQQEDSAVYLCASSPTGYLNTIYFGEGSWLTVV.

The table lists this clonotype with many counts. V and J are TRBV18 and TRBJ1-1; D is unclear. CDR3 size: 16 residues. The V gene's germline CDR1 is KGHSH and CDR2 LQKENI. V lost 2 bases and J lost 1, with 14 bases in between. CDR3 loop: CASSPTGSEKNTEAFF. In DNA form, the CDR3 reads TGTGCCAGCTCACCAACCGGGTCTGAGAAGAACACTGAAGCTTTCTTT.

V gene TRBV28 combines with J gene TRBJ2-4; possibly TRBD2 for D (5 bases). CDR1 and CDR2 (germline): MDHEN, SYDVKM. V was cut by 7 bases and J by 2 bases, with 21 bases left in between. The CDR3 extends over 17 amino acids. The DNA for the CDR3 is TGTGCCAGCAACTCACTTTCGGGGTCAATTTCCAAAAACATTCAGTACTTC. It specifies CASNSLSGSISKNIQYF.

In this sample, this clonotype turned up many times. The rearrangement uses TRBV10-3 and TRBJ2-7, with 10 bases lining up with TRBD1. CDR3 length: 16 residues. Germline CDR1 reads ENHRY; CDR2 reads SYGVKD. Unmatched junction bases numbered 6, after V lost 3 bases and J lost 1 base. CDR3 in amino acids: CAISEGDRGRSYEQYV. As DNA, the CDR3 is TGTGCCATCAGTGAAGGGGACAGGGGCCGATCCTACGAGCAGTACGTC.